The entry that follows covers one TCR beta chain sequence. The record originates from a study of beta chain features in type 1 diabetes. cDNA synthesis used the whole RNA isolate, giving expressed TCRB sequences. The table came from immunoSEQ multiplex PCR; TCRdb's copy has only in-frame clones and leaves some out. The sample lists roughly 370,000 clones; about 15% were seen once. This CDR3 is built from 14 residues. Looked up from germline, CDR1 is SEHNR and CDR2 is FQNEAQ (reference sequence). V dropped 7 bases and J dropped 7 bases, with 19 bases sitting between them. This receptor was identified in a man aged 25-40 years in good health. The sequencing input was naive CD4+ T cells from blood. V and J are TRBV7-9 and TRBJ1-1; D uncertain. CDR3 amino acids: CASTPRLRRSEAFF. The CDR3, as DNA: TGTGCCAGCACCCCCCGCTTACGGCGGAGTGAAGCTTTCTTT.